The 10 T cell receptor beta chains below were found in one sample sequenced in a study of shared clonotypes between healthy human individuals. Produced via immunoSEQ multiplex PCR; TCRdb's table is partial and in-frame only. The sample yields 1 million to 1.3 million clones, 75% to 85% seen once. The sequencing input was memory CD4+ T cells from PBMCs. Noted subset: CD45RA-negative fraction. The origin of the receptors is a man younger than 35 in good health. Some clones in this sample may be carry-over from other donors' samples.

The chain carries TRBV9 and TRBJ2-5; maybe TRBD2 (7 bases). CDR1 and CDR2 (germline): SGDLS, YYNGEE. V dropped 0 bases and J dropped 4 bases, with 13 bases sitting between them. The CDR3 totals 15 residues. This CDR3 reads CASSVGGGGPETQYF. The CDR3 bases are TGTGCCAGCAGCGTAGGAGGGGGGGGTCCAGAGACCCAGTACTTC.

V gene TRBV18 combines with J gene TRBJ2-5; no clear D. V was cut by 4 bases and J by 5 bases, with 14 bases left in between. Germline CDR1 KGHSH, CDR2 LQKENI. The CDR3 has 14 residues. This chain's CDR3 is CASSHRTDRETQYF. CDR3 sequence (DNA): TGTGCCAGCTCACACCGGACGGACCGGGAGACCCAGTACTTC.

The J gene is TRBJ1-2, the V gene TRBV28, with D possibly matching TRBD1 (5 bases). V was pared by 7 bases and J by 2 bases, with 17 bases between. Germline V gene sequence: CDR1 MDHEN, CDR2 SYDVKM. The CDR3 spans 15 residues. The CDR3 sequence: CASTPPGRLNYGYTF. The CDR3 DNA follows: TGTGCCAGCACCCCTCCGGGACGGTTGAACTATGGCTACACCTTC.

With regard to this clone: Since a far larger clone is one base different, this is likely a read error. Other DNA sequences in the same sample also yield this CDR3. The rearrangement uses TRBV7-2 and TRBJ2-7, with TRBD1 matching 8 bases. The CDR3 consists of 14 residues. With V trimmed by 5 bases and J by 2 bases, 5 bases remained unmatched. Germline values: CDR1 SGHTA, CDR2 FQGNSA. This CDR3 reads CASSRGRGPYEQYF. The DNA for the CDR3 is TGTGCCAGCAGCCGGGGCAGGGGGCCCTACGAGCAGTACTTC.

The J gene is TRBJ2-7, the V gene TRBV4-1, with D perhaps being TRBD1 or TRBD2 (5 bases each). CDR1 and CDR2 from the germline V gene are MGHRA and YSYEKL. The V and J ends lost 5 bases and 2 bases respectively, with 10 bases between them. The CDR3 contains 13 residues. For the CDR3, the DNA is TGCGCCAGCAGCAGGGACGCCGCCTACGAGCAGTACTTC. As protein: CASSRDAAYEQYF.

Only a few counts were recorded for this clone. The chain recombines TRBV2 with TRBJ1-1; the D is unclear. Trimming took 3 bases from V and 0 from J, leaving 17 bases between them. Germline V gene data show CDR1 as SNHLY and CDR2 as FYNNEI. CDR3 length equals 17 residues. The CDR3 is CASSEVRNRLMNTEAFF. DNA of the CDR3: TGTGCCAGCAGTGAGGTCAGGAATCGACTGATGAACACTGAAGCTTTCTTT.

The V and J genes are TRBV7-2 and TRBJ2-2, with D tentatively TRBD1 or TRBD2 (5 bases each). Trimming removed 0 bases from V and 2 bases from J, with 13 bases in between. CDR3 length equals 17 residues. Germline CDR1 is SGHTA and CDR2 is FQGNSA. The CDR3 DNA is TGTGCCAGCAGCTTAGCCCGCCGGGACGTCAACACCGGGGAGCTGTTTTTT. It is translated as CASSLARRDVNTGELFF.

V is TRBV7-8 and J is TRBJ1-1; no reliable D call. The V and J ends lost 2 bases and 5 bases respectively, with 6 bases between them. Germline CDR1 is SGHVS and CDR2 is FQNEAQ. The CDR3 sequence is 12 residues long. The CDR3, as DNA: TGTGCCAGCAGCTTACGCTGGACTGAAGCTTTCTTT. This sequence encodes CASSLRWTEAFF.

To note about this clone: It may be a read error: a sequence one base away is much more abundant. This CDR3 is also generated by other DNA sequences in the sample. The V call is TRBV2, the J call TRBJ2-6; the D is unclear. The germline gives CDR1 SNHLY, CDR2 FYNNEI. Trimming left V 4 bases short and J 4 bases short, with 2 bases between. This CDR3 comprises 12 residues. CDR3 residues: CASSAGANVLTF. CDR3 nucleotides: TGTGCCAGCAGTGCCGGGGCCAACGTCCTGACTTTC. The variable domain in full, with the rest retrieved from reference TRBV2 and TRBJ2-6, is EPEVTQTPSHQVTQMGQEVILRCVPISNHLYFYWYRQILGQKVEFLVSFYNNEISEKSEIFDDQFSVERPDGSNFTLKIRSTKLEDSAMYFCASSAGANVLTFGAGSRLTVL.

The count of this clone is one. The chain combines TRBV4-1 with TRBJ2-5, with D perhaps matching TRBD2 (5 bases). This CDR3 has 12 amino acids. In germline, CDR1 is MGHRA, CDR2 YSYEKL. The germline V and J ends were trimmed by 10 bases and 6 bases, with 15 bases remaining between them. The CDR3 DNA sequence: TGCGCCACCTCGGAGGATATGAAGACCCAGTACTTC. This codes for CATSEDMKTQYF.